This T cell receptor beta chain originates from a study of beta chain features in type 1 diabetes. Points from the study as a whole: When VDJ junctions were examined, type 1 diabetes patients showed fewer insertions and more deletions. Still unanswered here is whether HLA type influences TCRB rearrangement.

In its sample, this clone was seen once. Its specificity is not known. Isolated RNA was reverse transcribed in full, so expressed TCRB transcripts were sequenced. Here immunoSEQ multiplex PCR was the method, and the copy in TCRdb shows in-frame clones only, minus some. Of tens of thousands of clones listed, roughly three fifths were seen once; the top ten hold 2.2%. The CDR3 is made up of 14 amino acids. CDR1 SGHRS and CDR2 YFSETQ come from the germline V gene. V was trimmed by 9 bases and J by 2 bases, leaving 17 bases between them. The chain employs TRBV5-1 and TRBJ2-5, with a possible D match to TRBD2 (5 bases). The sequence derives from a woman aged 18-35 years in good health. Sequenced material: Tregs from blood. For the CDR3, the DNA is TGCGCCACCAGAACGGGAACCTTTCAAGAGACCCAGTACTTC. It specifies CATRTGTFQETQYF.